This TCR beta chain derives from a study of cytomegalovirus exposure and HLA in healthy donors (dated by TCRdb to the late 2010s). At the level of the whole study: An earlier analysis of about 530 of the donors reported about 280 Gb of sequence data and approximately 120 million unique TCR beta sequences obtained from about 179 million T cells. An early release that covered fewer than 750 HLA-typed donors contained approximately 320 gigabases of sequencing data and 85 million to 100 million unique TCR sequences. Of the roughly 390 genotyped donors, about 80% fell in the genetic ancestry cluster associated with self-reported Caucasian donors. The study aimed to test whether signatures of past pathogen exposure could be identified by cataloging public T cell receptors. The T cell repertoires of 670 or so subjects were profiled by immunosequencing and related to cytomegalovirus serostatus. Besides the first cohort of roughly 660 subjects, a separate validation cohort made up of 120 or so different subjects was used. High-throughput TCR immunosequencing, statistical association of individual TCRs with disease status, and machine learning were combined to predict cytomegalovirus infection status. A later analysis re-examined previously published TCR beta repertoires from more than 550 donors and added high-resolution HLA genotyping to investigate patterns of TCR occurrence. The later analysis used no new phenotypic data to find candidate immune exposures, relying instead on TCR beta sequences and their occurrence across donors. An earlier analysis of nearly 600 of the donors applied high-throughput TCR beta sequencing to assess whether each TCR beta V gene segment acted as functional or pseudogenic. Donor age, sex, ethnicity and CMV serostatus were collected together with the repertoire data. A later genetic analysis took genome-wide SNP genotypes for about 65% of the 666 donors and used that subset as a discovery cohort. All discovery cohort repertoires had been generated on a single sequencing platform. Both class I and class II loci were covered by HLA typing, at four-digit resolution. The number of typed donors differed by locus: roughly 620-640 for A, B, C, DRB1 and DQB1; some 500 for DQA1; 606 for DPA1; and roughly 490 for DPB1. Roughly 5 DR-DQ haplotypes were handled as single units for association and clustering because linkage in the cohort was strong. Among roughly 400 genotyped donors of the cohort, an average of approximately 240,000 unique TCR beta nucleotide sequences was sequenced per donor, of which about 18% were non-productive.

Libraries were prepared through the immunoSEQ multiplex PCR assay. The multiplex PCR relied on a mix of 60 forward primers for TCR Vbeta segments and 13 reverse primers for TCR Jbeta segments. The CDR3 region of rearranged TCR beta genes was amplified from genomic DNA by a multiplex PCR assay. Amplified TCR beta libraries were sequenced as 87-base-pair reads on the Illumina HiSeq System. The authors' pipeline ran thus. Across the 670 or so repertoires, a later analysis counted roughly 84 million unique TCR beta chains, 9 million to 14 million of which were shared by at least two donors. Raw reads were error-corrected and collapsed into unique sequences with a nearest-neighbor algorithm that merged closely related sequences to remove PCR and sequencing errors. V, D and J gene segments were assigned by aligning CDR3 sequences to IMGT reference sequences. Each retained sequence needed at least a six-nucleotide match to both a V gene segment and a J gene segment. A rearrangement was called productive if the CDR3 had no stop codons and remained in frame with V and J, and every other rearrangement was called non-productive. Following IMGT convention, CDR3 was defined as the stretch from the second conserved V-encoded cysteine up to the conserved J-encoded phenylalanine. The earlier analysis of more than 450 of the donors excluded sequences that lacked an unambiguous match to a single V gene segment. An earlier analysis of roughly 590 of the donors called V segments functional above 56.7% productive rearrangements and segregating when the between-donor standard deviation exceeded 5%. To diagnose cytomegalovirus status from the catalog of TCR beta chain sequences, a statistical classification framework was built. V and J gene assignment, in a later analysis, came from comparing TCR nucleotide sequences with IMGT/GENE-DB human TR gene sequences. A later analysis assigned CDR3 sequences and most-parsimonious VDJ recombination scenarios with the TCRdist pipeline. In a later analysis, each TCR beta chain was defined by its CDR3 amino acid sequence together with its V-gene family, and reads without a unique V-gene family were excluded. As a way to deal with suspected cross-contamination and a sequencing artifact, a later analysis dropped 640 or so nucleotide sequences that were highly shared and had low generation probability. For each public chain, a later analysis derived a clonal expansion index from normalized ranks of inferred template counts within each repertoire. Generation probabilities in a later analysis came from a VDJ recombination model fitted to out-of-frame rearrangements, and those results were checked against IGoR. A later analysis scored TCR-TCR, TCR-HLA and TCR-CMV co-occurrence with hypergeometric tests, applying a repertoire-size bias correction to TCR pairs. To estimate false discovery rates, a later analysis permuted the HLA or CMV assignments 20 times. A later analysis grouped co-occurring TCRs with DBSCAN, adding TCRdist sequence similarity when clustering within HLA-allele-positive subsets. For co-occurrence clustering, repertoires with fewer than 30,000 or more than 120,000 public chains were excluded, along with about five repertoires with anomalous nucleotide sharing. The immuneACCESS repertoire file appears here via TCRdb, limited to in-frame rearrangements. These files lack a portion of the clones; in checked studies, under half of the deficit traces to unresolved V genes, and the cause of the others is not known. For V, J and clone size, that table is used; D and trimming come from the DNA. A total of about 120,000 clones appear in this sample, about three quarters of them only once. The ten biggest clones cover approximately 28% of the sample.

On the study overall, not on this receptor specifically: This cohort had only TCR beta chains sequenced, and the lack of alpha or paired-chain data limited which features could be detected. A later analysis found that most CMV-associated TCR beta chains appeared HLA-restricted, with HLA associations seemingly driven largely by CMV exposure. The earlier analysis of 587 of the donors excluded fewer than 20 rarely observed V segments, including chromosome 9 orphons, because counts were too low. Assigning TCR associations to individual alleles was difficult when HLA alleles, especially DR and DQ, strongly co-occurred. A total of roughly 160 TCR beta chains were listed by the study as associated with cytomegalovirus. According to a later analysis, TCR association rates differed among HLA loci, with DRB1 alleles showing the most associated TCRs and HLA-C alleles showing the fewest. A later genetic analysis reported fewer N-insertions in productive TCRs among donors in an Asian-associated ancestry cluster than the roughly 650-donor mean. Across donors, most TCR sequences were observed very rarely, whereas some public TCRs were present in many individuals. In a later genetic analysis, a missense DCLRE1C variant was associated with V-gene and J-gene trimming of TCR beta chains, and the association was replicated in an independent cohort. In vitro tests confirmed that a few of the cytomegalovirus-associated TCR beta chains recognize cytomegalovirus antigens. A later analysis reported that several top co-occurrence clusters appeared linked to parvovirus B19, influenza, CMV and Epstein-Barr virus. An earlier analysis of 450 to 750 of the donors showed that most TCR beta V segments appeared in productive rearrangements either about 90% or about 30% of the time, which broadly matched IMGT annotations. The only immune exposure information available for the cohort was CMV serostatus. Cytomegalovirus status was reported to be diagnosed by the classifier with high specificity and sensitivity in both the original and validation cohorts. The sequencing pipeline was judged likely to have produced a cluster of highly shared sequence variants as a technical artifact. At a false discovery rate of 0.05, a later analysis linked 16,951 TCR beta sequences to specific HLA alleles. The authors suggested that the approach could potentially be extended to other disease states and immunological phenotypes. Presence/absence analyses assumed roughly uniform sequencing depth across donors, an assumption that may not hold. Compared with equally common non-associated chains, HLA-associated TCR beta chains in a later analysis were more clonally expanded and had lower generation probabilities. A further reported finding was that TCR beta sequences accurately predicted the HLA-A and HLA-B alleles for most subjects in the first cohort. Linkage disequilibrium might explain the correlated functional status among segregating V segments, but an unknown experimental factor could not be ruled out. HLA typing was unavailable for some donors at each locus, so association tests used only the typed subset.

In total, roughly 670 healthy bone marrow donors made up the cohort. All cohort members were sampled while nominally healthy, although unrecorded immune exposures were likely present. The donor tested CMV seropositive and was one of the 289 seropositive cohort members. A peripheral blood sample was collected from each donor, and TCR beta sequencing was performed on peripheral blood mononuclear cells. The Qiagen DNeasy Blood Extraction Kit was used to extract genomic DNA from the blood cell samples. About this clone itself: Its target antigen remains unknown. The input lacks base qualities; no much larger clone sits a single base away.

Specimen: PBMCs. This TCR was sampled from a man in his 60s in good health and CMV-seropositive.

The CDR3 reads as follows: CASSYRTNAEAFF. The nucleotides read TGTGCCAGCAGTTACAGGACAAACGCAGAAGCTTTCTTT. The chain was built from TRBV6-5 and TRBJ1-1, with TRBD1 perhaps the D gene, on 5 matching bases. From cysteine to phenylalanine, the CDR3 is 13 amino acids long. Only the CDR3 DNA is retained, 39 bases long and in frame from the first base. Via the germline V gene, CDR1 is MNHEY and CDR2 SVGAGI. V gives up 2 bases and J gives up 8 bases, and the segment between their germline ends measures 12 bases.